This entry describes one T cell receptor beta chain. Its cognate antigen is unknown. The data stem from a study of cytomegalovirus exposure and HLA in healthy donors. Study at large: Among the roughly 400 genotyped donors, about 81% were placed in the Caucasian-associated ancestry cluster. Overall study findings and caveats: CMV serostatus was the sole immune exposure data available. Sequence variants that were highly shared formed a cluster that was likely a sequencing artifact.

CDR1 is MDHEN, CDR2 SYDVKM, per germline. The CDR3 runs to 18 residues. J was trimmed by 6 bases and V by 5 bases; bases with no gene match: 17. This PCR relied on a set of 60 Vbeta primers and 13 Jbeta primers. The table came from immunoSEQ multiplex PCR; TCRdb's copy has only in-frame clones and leaves some out. Seen here are under 200,000 clones, more than 80% observed once, and the top ten hold approximately 2%. The V and J genes are TRBV28 and TRBJ1-5; 9 nucleotides line up with TRBD1. Sequencing input: PBMCs. The receptor was derived from a woman under 30 in good health and CMV-seronegative. Here the CDR3 reads CASSLPPLGQGIRQPQHF. As DNA, the CDR3 is TGTGCCAGCAGTCTCCCGCCTTTGGGACAGGGTATCCGTCAGCCCCAGCATTTT.